Listed here is a single TCR beta chain. Antigen specificity is unknown. The source of the sample is a study of shared clonotypes between healthy human individuals. Broader study findings: Sample collection involved blood only; tissue repertoires are likely different.

This CDR3 has 16 residues. CDR1 LNHDA and CDR2 SQIVND come from the germline V gene (reference sequence). The V end lost 6 bases, the J end lost 1 base, and 16 bases lay between the germline ends. Data came from immunoSEQ multiplex PCR; TCRdb stores just in-frame clones and leaves some out. The sample lists around 500,000 clones, over 70% occurring once. This sequence joins TRBV19 and TRBJ1-5; D unclear. The sequenced sample consisted of PBMCs. The receptor's source is a woman aged 40-49 years in good health. Some clones in this sample may be carry-over from other donors' samples. DNA for the CDR3: TGTGCCAGTAGCACCCTCGAAGGCATGAGCAATCAGCCCCAGCATTTT. Protein product: CASSTLEGMSNQPQHF.